The rows below give T cell receptor beta chains drawn from one sample of a study of Ad26.COV2.S vaccination and SARS-CoV-2 variants. Sequencing used immunoSEQ multiplex PCR; TCRdb keeps in-frame clones, though not all of them. This sample yields 510,000 or so clones, of which 87% are seen a single time; around 13% belongs to the top ten. The starting material was peripheral blood, obtained in a trial of Ad26.COV2.S vaccine versus placebo. The origin of the receptors is a person aged 18 to 65 who received the Ad26.COV2.S COVID-19 vaccine or a placebo. CDR3s include the opening cysteine and the closing phenylalanine or tryptophan. D genes are given only for firm matches. Clone size is given for some rows only: seen once, a few or many times, or a class if the clone is expanded.

d_gene	v_gene	j_gene	abundance	CDR3aa	CDR3nt
NA	TRBV9	TRBJ2-7	NA	CASSVGDMVGNEQYF	TGTGCCAGCAGCGTAGGAGACATGGTGGGCAACGAGCAGTACTTC
TRBD1	TRBV10-3	TRBJ1-1	NA	CAISGGGQRDQAFF	TGTGCCATCAGTGGGGGGGGACAGCGGGACCAAGCTTTCTTT
NA	TRBV14	TRBJ2-5	NA	CASSPRQETQYF	TGTGCCAGCAGCCCACGGCAAGAGACCCAGTACTTC
TRBD1	TRBV28	TRBJ2-1	NA	CTSSLTGGWDEQFF	TGTACCAGCAGTCTTACAGGGGGGTGGGATGAGCAGTTCTTC
NA	TRBV2	TRBJ2-5	NA	CASGGDTQETQYF	TGTGCCAGCGGGGGGGACACCCAAGAGACCCAGTACTTC
NA	TRBV9	TRBJ1-2	NA	CASSPPGTSSGYTF	TGTGCCAGCAGCCCACCTGGGACTTCAAGTGGCTACACCTTC
NA	TRBV7-8	TRBJ1-2	NA	CASSLDGGAHYGYTF	TGTGCCAGCAGCTTAGACGGGGGGGCGCACTATGGCTACACCTTC
TRBD2	TRBV19	TRBJ2-1	NA	CASSIAGGGNEQFF	TGTGCCAGTAGTATAGCGGGAGGCGGCAATGAGCAGTTCTTC
TRBD1	TRBV7-2	TRBJ2-1	NA	CASSSQGAANEQFF	TGTGCCAGCAGCTCACAGGGGGCGGCGAATGAGCAGTTCTTC
NA	TRBV9	TRBJ2-1	once	CASSVAPVGGELYNEQFF	TGTGCCAGCAGCGTAGCCCCCGTCGGGGGAGAGTTGTACAATGAGCAGTTCTTC
NA	TRBV10-3	TRBJ2-7	NA	CAIRKLDGRADEQYF	TGTGCCATCAGGAAATTGGACGGCAGGGCGGACGAGCAGTACTTC
NA	TRBV23-1	TRBJ2-7	NA	CASSQSRLF	TGCGCCAGCAGTCAATCGAGACTTTTC
NA	TRBV7-2	TRBJ2-6	NA	CASSLTGRISGANVLTF	TGTGCCAGCAGCTTAACCGGCCGGATCTCTGGGGCCAACGTCCTGACTTTC
TRBD2	TRBV3-1/TRBV3-2	TRBJ2-2	NA	CASKTSGNTGELFF	TGTGCCAGCAAAACTAGCGGGAACACCGGGGAGCTGTTTTTT
NA	TRBV6-5	TRBJ1-2	once	CASSYGTGPPEGYTF	TGTGCCAGCAGTTACGGGACGGGCCCTCCGGAGGGCTACACCTTC
TRBD1	TRBV18	TRBJ1-2	many	CASPGTGLRYGYTF	TGTGCCAGCCCCGGGACAGGGCTGCGGTATGGCTACACCTTC
NA	TRBV28	TRBJ2-7	few	CASSLAGSSYEQYF	TGTGCCAGCAGTTTAGCGGGGAGCTCCTACGAGCAGTACTTC